Each of the 21 T cell receptor beta chains below was sequenced from the same sample in a study of vaccination and CD4 T cells after COVID-19. The treatment here: approximately nine-day PBMC culture with coronavirus spike peptide pools or control peptides (ViraFEST assay). These receptors have no known antigen. Cultured CD4+ T cell DNA was sequenced using the Oncomine TCR Beta short-read assay. TCRdb re-called the PCR reads through MiXCR, storing one row per CDR3 protein. The sample has around 25,000 distinct CDR3 sequences, about 46% seen once. Sequencing used CD4+ T cells from blood, cultured in vitro. Receptors originate from a human donor who had recovered from COVID-19.

J is TRBJ1-1 and V is TRBV19; D is uncertain. V gave up 4 bases and J gave up 0 bases, with 6 bases separating them. The CDR3 has 13 residues. Germline CDR1 is LNHDA and CDR2 is SQIVND (reference sequence). The CDR3: CASSTGMNTEAFF. The CDR3 nucleotides read TGTGCCAGTAGTACGGGGATGAACACTGAAGCTTTCTTT.

The chain couples TRBV4-1 to TRBJ2-1; TRBD2 agrees at 11 bases. CDR3 length equals 14 residues. In germline, CDR1 is MGHRA, CDR2 YSYEKL. The V and J ends lost 4 bases and 6 bases, in that order; junction bases with no gene match: 2. As DNA, the CDR3 is TGCGCCAGCAGCCCCGGGACTAGCGGCAATGAGCAGTTCTTC. It specifies CASSPGTSGNEQFF.

Turning to this clonotype: A junction end diverges from the germline sequence, so it may reflect a read error. The chain recombines TRBV28 with TRBJ1-4, with no clear D. The CDR3 has 12 amino acids. Germline V gene sequence: CDR1 MDHEN, CDR2 SYDVKM. CDR3 region: CASSSPSRFKVF. The CDR3 coding sequence is TGTGCCAGCAGTTCCCCGAGCCGCTTTAAGGTTTTT.

The genes are TRBV2 and TRBJ1-6; D perhaps matches TRBD1 (6 bases). The germline gives CDR1 SNHLY, CDR2 FYNNEI. The CDR3 contains 14 residues. V dropped 6 bases and J dropped 10 bases, with 16 bases sitting between them. In nucleotides, the CDR3 is TGTGCCAGCAGGGAACAGGGAGGGGGGTCACCCCTCCACTTT. Translating it yields CASREQGGGSPLHF.

V gene TRBV2 combines with J gene TRBJ1-5; tentative D call: TRBD1 (5 bases). The CDR3 covers 15 residues. The V gene's germline CDR1 is SNHLY and CDR2 FYNNEI. Trimming shortened V by 4 bases and J by 2 bases, and 12 bases separated the two germline ends. The CDR3 is CASSAARVGNQPQHF. CDR3 bases: TGTGCCAGCAGTGCCGCCAGGGTGGGCAATCAGCCCCAGCATTTT.

In its sample, this clonotype was seen a few times. The V call is TRBV7-9, the J call TRBJ1-1, with 9 bases matching TRBD1. The CDR3 loop spans 15 amino acids. Trimming removed 5 bases from V and 0 bases from J; junction bases left unmatched: 4. Per germline, CDR1 SEHNR and CDR2 FQNEAQ (reference sequence). In DNA form, the CDR3 reads TGTGCCAGCAGCCCACACAGGGGGCTGAACACTGAAGCTTTCTTT. Protein sequence: CASSPHRGLNTEAFF.

This rearrangement joins TRBV20-1 to TRBJ2-3, with 8 nucleotides matching TRBD1. Losses at the gene ends were 4 bases for V and 2 bases for J; bases not matched to a gene: 11. The CDR3 is 16 residues long. CDR1 and CDR2 (germline): DFQATT, SNEGSKA (reference sequence). CDR3 in DNA: TGCAGTGCTACGTCAACCGGGACAGGAATCACAGATACGCAGTATTTT. It yields the protein CSATSTGTGITDTQYF.

As DNA, the CDR3 is TGTGCCAGCGGAATAGCCGGCACAGATACGCAGTATTTT. Its protein product is CASGIAGTDTQYF. The rearrangement links TRBV6-4 to TRBJ2-3, with no clear D. The V gene lost 8 bases and the J gene lost 1 base, with 10 bases spanning the gap. The CDR3 length is 13 residues. Germline CDR1 reads MRHNA; CDR2 reads SNTAGT.

This clonotype was recorded a few times. The chain uses TRBV7-9 and TRBJ1-1; 7 positions agree with TRBD1. With 5 bases clipped from V and 3 bases from J, the junction kept 6 bases outside the gene matches. The CDR3 runs 14 residues. Germline loops: CDR1 SEHNR, CDR2 FQNEAQ (reference sequence). The CDR3 region is CASSTGQADTEAFF. The DNA of the CDR3 is TGTGCCAGCAGCACCGGACAGGCCGACACTGAAGCTTTCTTT.

The CDR3 DNA sequence: TGTGCCAGCAGCTTAGCGATGGGTAGGGATGGCTACACCTTC. The encoded protein is CASSLAMGRDGYTF. V usage is TRBV7-2 and J usage is TRBJ1-2; D gene unclear. Per germline, CDR1 SGHTA and CDR2 FQGNSA. The CDR3 runs 14 residues. V lost 0 bases and J lost 6, with 11 bases in between.

The genes are TRBV20-1 and TRBJ2-5; D gene unclear. The CDR3 spans 11 residues. Trimming removed 3 bases at V and 2 bases at J, with 4 bases between. Germline CDR1 reads DFQATT; CDR2 reads SNEGSKA (reference sequence). The CDR3 loop is CSASVQETQYF. The CDR3 DNA follows: TGCAGTGCTAGTGTACAAGAGACCCAGTACTTC.

This clonotype was counted a few times. The V gene is TRBV2, the J gene TRBJ1-2; 7 bases map to TRBD1. The CDR3 covers 13 residues. V gave up 7 bases and J gave up 4 bases; unmatched junction bases: 6. Germline CDR1 and CDR2: SNHLY and FYNNEI. CDR3 sequence (DNA): TGTGCCAGCAACCAGGGGGTCTCCTATGGCTACACCTTC. Translating it yields CASNQGVSYGYTF.

V usage is TRBV20-1 and J usage is TRBJ1-2, with TRBD1 matching 7 bases. This CDR3 has 15 amino acids. V dropped 3 bases and J dropped 4; count of bases not matched to a gene: 11. CDR1 DFQATT and CDR2 SNEGSKA come from the germline V gene (reference sequence). CDR3 DNA: TGCAGTGCTAGCACAGGGGCCGTTCACGTCTATGGCTACACCTTC. As protein: CSASTGAVHVYGYTF.

This clonotype occurred a few times. CDR3: CAISEGRGNSPLHF. The CDR3, as DNA: TGTGCCATCAGTGAGGGCAGGGGTAATTCACCCCTCCACTTT. The V gene is TRBV10-3, the J gene TRBJ1-6; D might be TRBD1 (6 bases). Germline V lookup: CDR1 ENHRY, CDR2 SYGVKD. CDR3 length: 14 amino acids. Between the trimmed V and J ends, which lost 2 bases and 6 bases, there was a span of 8 bases.

J is TRBJ2-7 and V is TRBV7-3; tentatively, D is TRBD2 (6 bases). Germline-derived CDR1 and CDR2 are SGHTA and FQGTGA. V was shortened by 5 bases and J by 5 bases, with 13 bases between the two germline ends. This CDR3 region has 13 residues. The CDR3 protein is CASSLVQRDEQYF. The CDR3, as DNA: TGTGCCAGCAGCCTTGTCCAGCGGGACGAGCAGTACTTC.

The CDR3 loop is CASSIRGQVKNIQYF. DNA of the CDR3: TGTGCCAGTAGTATAAGGGGACAGGTGAAAAACATTCAGTACTTC. This chain joins TRBV19 and TRBJ2-4; 8 bases match TRBD1. The germline V gene encodes CDR1 LNHDA and CDR2 SQIVND (reference sequence). V was pared by 2 bases and J by 4 bases, with 4 bases of the junction left unmatched. This CDR3 comprises 15 residues.

This sequence joins TRBV6-1 and TRBJ2-7; D is unresolved. CDR1 is MNHNS and CDR2 is SASEGT in the germline V gene. The length of the CDR3 is 8 residues. V dropped 9 bases and J dropped 4 bases, with 1 base sitting between them. In nucleotides, the CDR3 is TGTGCCAGGTACGAGCAGTACTTC. This codes for CARYEQYF.

This clonotype was found once. The J gene is TRBJ2-7, the V gene TRBV20-1; D remains ambiguous. This CDR3 contains 13 residues. V lost 1 base, J lost 12 bases, and 19 bases lay in between. In germline, CDR1 is DFQATT, CDR2 SNEGSKA (reference sequence). This CDR3 reads CSARGFQSLRWYF. The CDR3 DNA follows: TGCAGTGCTAGAGGGTTTCAGTCTTTACGGTGGTACTTC.

The J gene is TRBJ2-1, the V gene TRBV6-1; 9 bases line up with TRBD2. Germline V gene lookup returns CDR1 MNHNS and CDR2 SASEGT. This CDR3 has 15 amino acids. Trimming removed 6 bases from V and 4 bases from J; junction bases left unmatched: 7. The CDR3 DNA sequence: TGTGCCAGCAGGACCAGCGGGAGGAGTTACAATGAGCAGTTCTTC. This gives the protein CASRTSGRSYNEQFF.

The V and J genes are TRBV20-1 and TRBJ1-1, with D possibly TRBD1 on 5 matching bases. This CDR3 region has 15 residues. The V end was cut by 2 bases, the J end by 1 base, with 14 bases between. Germline V CDR1 and CDR2: DFQATT, SNEGSKA (reference sequence). For the CDR3, the DNA is TGCAGTGCTAGACGGGGAGAGACAGAGAACACTGAAGCTTTCTTT. This codes for CSARRGETENTEAFF.

The V and J genes are TRBV20-1 and TRBJ2-1; 15 bases are shared with TRBD2. V lost 1 base, J lost 7 bases, and 5 bases stayed unmatched. Per the germline V gene, CDR1 is DFQATT and CDR2 is SNEGSKA (reference sequence). This CDR3 has 16 amino acids. This chain's CDR3 is CSARARGTSGRNEQFF. The CDR3 bases are TGCAGTGCTAGAGCGCGCGGGACTAGCGGGAGGAATGAGCAGTTCTTC.